The 12 T cell receptor beta chains listed next were all sequenced from one sample in a study of T and B cells in COVID-19 patients. Each TRB amplification used roughly 240-550 ng of genomic DNA from blood. Multiplex PCR with BIOMED2 TRB-A/B primer pools amplified TRB rearrangements. TCRdb reanalysed the multiplex PCR reads using MiXCR and keeps one entry per CDR3 protein. This sample yields about 3,800 distinct CDR3 sequences, of which approximately 23% are seen a single time; 29% belongs to the top ten. Sequencing input: blood. These receptors were collected from a human donor with active COVID-19.

Regarding this clonotype: It may be a read error: a sequence one base away is much more abundant. The gene calls are TRBV6-2 or TRBV6-3 and TRBJ1-5, with 8 bases aligning to TRBD1. The CDR3 has 17 residues. Trimming cost V 10 bases and J 1 base; bases outside gene matches: 15. CDR1 and CDR2 (germline): MNHEY, SVGEGT. The CDR3 DNA reads TGTGCCAACACTGAACCCTCAGGGGGCATGAGCAATCAGCCCCAGCATTTT. Translation: CANTEPSGGMSNQPQHF.

V gene TRBV20-1 combines with J gene TRBJ1-4; a possible D gene is TRBD1 (5 bases). The CDR3 has 14 residues. Germline values: CDR1 DFQATT, CDR2 SNEGSKA (reference sequence). The V gene lost 6 bases and the J gene lost 5 bases, with 16 bases spanning the gap. The chain's CDR3 is CSASEGQENEKLFF. DNA of the CDR3: TGCAGTGCCAGTGAGGGGCAAGAGAATGAAAAACTGTTTTTT.

This clonotype rates as medium-sized. V and J are TRBV19 and TRBJ1-4; weak D call: TRBD1 (6 bases). Trimming pared 3 bases from V and 0 bases from J, leaving 26 bases between. Germline loops: CDR1 LNHDA, CDR2 SQIVND (reference sequence). This CDR3 spans 21 amino acids. The CDR3 loop reads CASSISIGGGAGAATNEKLFF. CDR3 nucleotides: TGTGCCAGTAGTATCTCAATCGGGGGAGGAGCGGGGGCCGCAACTAATGAAAAACTGTTTTTT.

The genes are TRBV7-9 and TRBJ2-3; 8 bases align to TRBD2. CDR3 length: 16 amino acids. CDR1 SEHNR and CDR2 FQNEAQ come from the germline V gene (reference sequence). V trimming: 1 base; J trimming: 1 base; junction bases outside the gene matches: 4. CDR3 region: CASSLGVSGGTDTQYF. In nucleotides, the CDR3 is TGTGCCAGCAGCTTAGGGGTTAGCGGGGGCACAGATACGCAGTATTTT. Looking up the rest from reference TRBV7-9 and TRBJ2-3 gives the full variable domain: DTGVSQNPRHKITKRGQNVTFRCDPISEHNRLYWYRQTLGQGPEFLTYFQNEAQLEKSRLLSDRFSAERPKGSFSTLEIQRTEQGDSAMYLCASSLGVSGGTDTQYFGPGTRLTVL.

V and J are TRBV20-1 and TRBJ2-5; a possible D gene is TRBD2 (6 bases). The CDR3 sequence is 13 residues long. The germline V gene has CDR1 DFQATT and CDR2 SNEGSKA (reference sequence). V was cut by 1 base and J by 6 bases, with 12 bases left in between. The CDR3 DNA reads TGCAGTGCTAGAGTGACGGGGGAGAAGACCCAGTACTTC. This gives the protein CSARVTGEKTQYF.

This clonotype has a count of ten or more. The rearrangement uses TRBV12-3 or TRBV12-4 and TRBJ1-5; 9 nucleotides agree with TRBD1. Trimming took 6 bases from V and 7 from J; bases not matched to a gene: 7. CDR3 length equals 14 residues. The CDR3 sequence is CASSPDRGGQPQHF. For the CDR3, the DNA is TGTGCCAGCAGCCCGGACAGGGGAGGGCAGCCCCAGCATTTT.

By frequency in the sample, this clonotype is medium-sized. The chain links TRBV19 to TRBJ2-7, with D unclear. V lost 3 bases to trimming and J lost 4 bases, with 10 bases between them. Germline CDR1 LNHDA, CDR2 SQIVND (reference sequence). CDR3 size: 13 residues. The CDR3 DNA reads as TGTGCCAGTAGTATTTCACGAGGATACGAGCAGTACTTC. Residues: CASSISRGYEQYF. The variable domain in full, completed from reference TRBV19 and TRBJ2-7, reads DGGITQSPKYLFRKEGQNVTLSCEQNLNHDAMYWYRQDPGQGLRLIYYSQIVNDFQKGDIAEGYSVSREKKESFPLTVTSAQKNPTAFYLCASSISRGYEQYFGPGTRLTVT.

This clonotype was observed a handful of times. V gene TRBV5-1 combines with J gene TRBJ1-3; TRBD1 might be the D (5 bases). Trimming shortened V by 4 bases and J by 3 bases, and 17 bases separated the two germline ends. The germline V gene has CDR1 SGHRS and CDR2 YFSETQ. This CDR3 has 16 residues. CDR3 loop: CASSPSGGRGGNTIYF. DNA of the CDR3: TGCGCCAGCAGCCCGTCGGGGGGTCGTGGTGGAAACACCATATATTTT.

By share of the sample, this clonotype is medium-sized (0.01 to 0.1%). V and J are TRBV6-2 or TRBV6-3 and TRBJ2-7; 8 nucleotides match TRBD1. This CDR3 comprises 12 residues. V was pared by 5 bases and J by 6 bases, with 3 bases of the junction left unmatched. CDR1 MNHEY and CDR2 SVGEGT come from the germline V gene. CDR3 nucleotides: TGTGCCAGCAGTCTCACAGGGGGCGAGCAGTACTTC. The encoded protein is CASSLTGGEQYF.

Of note for this clonotype: The junction differs from germline at one of its ends, possibly a read error. The J gene is TRBJ1-2, the V gene TRBV18; 9 bases match TRBD1. The CDR3 loop spans 14 amino acids. Germline V gene lookup returns CDR1 KGHSH and CDR2 LQKENI. The CDR3 loop reads CASSGTGYDYGYTF. CDR3 DNA: TGTGCCAGCTCCGGGACAGGGTATGACTATGGCTATACCTTC.

V usage is TRBV7-6 and J usage is TRBJ2-1; D gene unclear. With 1 base removed from V and 6 bases from J, the gap between germline ends came to 13 bases. The CDR3 sequence is 15 residues long. Germline CDR1 and CDR2: SGHVS and FNYEAQ. CDR3 protein: CASSLDPGIGNEQFF. Written as DNA, the CDR3 is TGTGCCAGCAGCTTAGATCCGGGTATTGGCAATGAGCAGTTCTTC.

A single count supports this clonotype. The CDR3 coding sequence is TGTGCCAGCAGAACTGGGACAGGGGATCAGAAACTGTTTTTT. Its protein product is CASRTGTGDQKLFF. The gene calls are TRBV6-2 or TRBV6-3 and TRBJ1-4; the match to TRBD1 covers 10 bases. Germline loops: CDR1 MNHEY, CDR2 SVGEGT. The CDR3 extends over 14 amino acids. J lost 11 bases, V lost 6 bases, and 9 bases had no gene match.